This passage covers 24 T cell receptor beta chains from one sample sequenced in a study of cytomegalovirus exposure and HLA in healthy donors. With 60 Vbeta and 13 Jbeta primers, the PCR was carried out. Here immunoSEQ multiplex PCR was the method, and the copy in TCRdb shows in-frame clones only, minus some. The data contain under 300,000 clones, about 80% of them singletons. The sample taken for sequencing was PBMCs. The receptor source for this set is a woman aged 55-70 years in good health and CMV-seropositive.

The J gene is TRBJ2-2, the V gene TRBV5-1; tentatively, D is TRBD2 (5 bases). Germline assignment: CDR1 SGHRS and CDR2 YFSETQ. Deletions cut 0 bases from V and 4 bases from J, with 7 bases between. The CDR3 is 14 residues long. The DNA of the CDR3 is TGCGCCAGCAGCTTGGTACTAGTCACCGGGGAGCTGTTTTTT. Amino acid sequence: CASSLVLVTGELFF.

The V call is TRBV5-1, the J call TRBJ2-2; D remains ambiguous. V lost 3 bases and J 3 bases, leaving 9 bases between the germline ends. Germline loops: CDR1 SGHRS, CDR2 YFSETQ. The CDR3 runs 14 residues. CDR3 sequence (DNA): TGCGCCAGCAGCTCCGCGGTAGACACCGGGGAGCTGTTTTTT. It encodes CASSSAVDTGELFF.

As DNA, the CDR3 is TGTGCCAGCAGTGAGTCAATAGTCTCCTACAATGAGCAGTTCTTC. It is translated as CASSESIVSYNEQFF. The chain is built from TRBV25-1 and TRBJ2-1; D gene ambiguous. From germline, CDR1 is MGHDK and CDR2 SYGVNS. Deletions cut 3 bases from V and 0 bases from J, with 9 bases between. The CDR3 sequence is 15 residues long. Full variable domain (missing parts from reference TRBV25-1 and TRBJ2-1): EADIYQTPRYLVIGTGKKITLECSQTMGHDKMYWYQQDPGMELHLIHYSYGVNSTEKGDLSSESTVSRIRTEHFPLTLESARPSHTSQYLCASSESIVSYNEQFFGPGTRLTVL.

The chain uses TRBV2 and TRBJ2-5; 7 nucleotides agree with TRBD1. The CDR3 length is 14 residues. The V gene end was trimmed by 6 bases and the J gene end by 5 bases; junction bases not matched to a gene: 9. The germline CDR1 and CDR2 sequences are SNHLY and FYNNEI. DNA for the CDR3: TGTGCCAGCAGGGGTGACAGGGTACCGGAGACCCAGTACTTC. It specifies CASRGDRVPETQYF.

The rearrangement uses TRBV7-3 and TRBJ1-3; TRBD1 aligns across 10 bases. Losses at the gene ends were 3 bases for V and 5 bases for J; bases not matched to a gene: 4. Germline V lookup: CDR1 SGHTA, CDR2 FQGTGA. The CDR3 loop spans 15 amino acids. Here the CDR3 DNA reads TGTGCCAGCAGCTTTGGGGGACAGGGGAGAAACACCATATATTTT. Protein product: CASSFGGQGRNTIYF. Supplemented by reference TRBV7-3 and TRBJ1-3, the full variable domain reads GAGVSQTPSNKVTEKGKYVELRCDPISGHTALYWYRQSLGQGPEFLIYFQGTGAADDSGLPNDRFFAVRPEGSVSTLKIQRTERGDSAVYLCASSFGGQGRNTIYFGEGSWLTVV.

This rearrangement joins TRBV6-5 to TRBJ1-1, with D hard to call. V lost 6 bases to trimming and J lost 1 base, with 9 bases between them. The CDR3 length is 13 residues. The germline gives CDR1 MNHEY, CDR2 SVGAGI. Written as DNA, the CDR3 is TGTGCCAGCAGACTTCTAGGGAACACTGAAGCTTTCTTT. Translated: CASRLLGNTEAFF.

This chain uses TRBV2 with TRBJ2-1; D not certain. The V and J ends lost 1 base and 0 bases respectively, with 10 bases between them. Germline CDR1 SNHLY, CDR2 FYNNEI. The length of the CDR3 is 16 residues. In DNA form, the CDR3 reads TGTGCCAGCAGTGAAGTCGGCTGGAGCTCCTACAATGAGCAGTTCTTC. It yields the protein CASSEVGWSSYNEQFF.

A word on this clone: The sample holds other DNA sequences that translate to the same CDR3. This chain uses TRBV19 with TRBJ2-1, with no clear D. Trimming shortened V by 3 bases and J by 5 bases, and 2 bases separated the two germline ends. Germline CDR1 reads LNHDA; CDR2 reads SQIVND (reference sequence). The CDR3 runs to 11 residues. This CDR3 is CASSINNEQFF. The CDR3 nucleotides are TGTGCCAGTAGTATCAACAATGAGCAGTTCTTC.

The CDR3 is CASSLAGGGYNEQFF. CDR3 DNA: TGTGCCAGCAGTCTAGCGGGAGGCGGGTACAATGAGCAGTTCTTC. V is TRBV6-5 and J is TRBJ2-1; TRBD2 agrees at 11 bases. The germline CDR1 and CDR2 sequences are MNHEY and SVGAGI. J gave up 4 bases and V 5 bases, and 4 bases lay outside the gene matches. The CDR3 is 15 amino acids.

The rearrangement uses TRBV29-1 and TRBJ2-5; D is perhaps TRBD2 (6 bases). Looked up from germline, CDR1 is SQVTM and CDR2 is ANQGSEA. CDR3 size: 13 residues. The V and J ends lost 7 bases and 3 bases respectively, with 15 bases between them. CDR3: CSARGTQKETQYF. The CDR3 coding sequence is TGCAGCGCCCGAGGGACTCAAAAAGAGACCCAGTACTTC.

CDR3 protein: CSVEGSWGYTF. CDR3 nucleotide sequence: TGCAGCGTTGAAGGGAGCTGGGGCTACACCTTC. The chain combines TRBV29-1 with TRBJ1-2; D remains unclear. Looked up from germline, CDR1 is SQVTM and CDR2 is ANQGSEA. CDR3 size: 11 residues. V was clipped by 1 base and J by 8 bases, with 8 bases between them.

The chain links TRBV27 to TRBJ2-7, with D unclear. V lost 8 bases and J lost 0, with 14 bases in between. CDR1 is MNHEY and CDR2 is SMNVEV in the germline V gene (reference sequence). The CDR3 sequence is 14 residues long. The CDR3 region has the DNA TGTGCCAGCTCGGGTCTCCGGAGCTCCTACGAGCAGTACTTC. Translating it yields CASSGLRSSYEQYF.

This chain joins TRBV7-9 and TRBJ1-2; possible D gene TRBD1, 6 bases. The germline V and J ends were trimmed by 5 bases and 4 bases, with 14 bases remaining between them. Per the germline V gene, CDR1 is SEHNR and CDR2 is FQNEAQ (reference sequence). The CDR3 contains 14 residues. The CDR3 loop reads CASSERGHSYGYTF. The CDR3 coding sequence is TGTGCCAGCAGCGAAAGGGGACACTCCTATGGCTACACCTTC.

Of note for this clone: Other DNA sequences within the sample encode an identical CDR3. The chain couples TRBV28 to TRBJ2-7; D remains ambiguous. CDR1 is MDHEN and CDR2 is SYDVKM in the germline V gene. The V and J ends lost 3 bases and 0 bases respectively, with 6 bases between them. This CDR3 spans 13 amino acids. The CDR3 sequence is CASSFPVSYEQYF. CDR3 DNA sequence: TGTGCCAGCAGTTTTCCTGTCTCCTACGAGCAGTACTTC.

This clone has just a few counts. The chain carries TRBV5-1 and TRBJ2-5; 9 bases are a match to TRBD1. In germline, CDR1 is SGHRS, CDR2 YFSETQ. This CDR3 region has 16 residues. Trimming cost V 0 bases and J 2 bases; bases outside gene matches: 5. The CDR3, as DNA: TGCGCCAGCAGCTTGGGGGGGACAGGGCGACAAGAGACCCAGTACTTC. Residues: CASSLGGTGRQETQYF.

The genes are TRBV19 and TRBJ2-1, with D perhaps matching TRBD2 (5 bases). The CDR3 has 16 amino acids. Trimming stripped 0 bases from V and 4 bases from J, with 13 bases between. In germline, CDR1 is LNHDA, CDR2 SQIVND (reference sequence). The CDR3, as DNA: TGTGCCAGTAGTATAGATCCCCGGAGGATGTACAATGAGCAGTTCTTC. Amino acids: CASSIDPRRMYNEQFF.

DNA for the CDR3: TGTGCCAGCAGCCCGAGGAACTACGAGCAGTACTTC. Encoded protein: CASSPRNYEQYF. The J gene is TRBJ2-5, the V gene TRBV5-6; D is unclear. TRBJ2-7 explains the end of the DNA better; the J call may be wrong. There are 12 residues in the CDR3. Per germline, CDR1 SGHDT and CDR2 YYEEEE.

This rearrangement joins TRBV29-1 to TRBJ1-2, with TRBD1 matching 8 bases. Per germline, CDR1 SQVTM and CDR2 ANQGSEA. This CDR3 comprises 14 residues. V trimming: 7 bases; J trimming: 0 bases; junction bases outside the gene matches: 7. CDR3 in DNA: TGCAGCGCTCGGCGGGACAGGCCTAACTATGGCTACACCTTC. Protein product: CSARRDRPNYGYTF.

The rearrangement links TRBV18 to TRBJ1-4, with 8 bases matching TRBD1. Germline V CDR1 and CDR2: KGHSH, LQKENI. The CDR3 spans 14 residues. V shed 1 base, J shed 5 bases, and the junction held 0 bases outside the gene matches. The DNA for the CDR3 is TGTGCCAGCTCACCACGGACAGGGAATGAAAAACTGTTTTTT. As protein: CASSPRTGNEKLFF. Filled out from reference TRBV18 and TRBJ1-4, the complete variable domain reads NAGVMQNPRHLVRRRGQEARLRCSPMKGHSHVYWYRQLPEEGLKFMVYLQKENIIDESGMPKERFSAEFPKEGPSILRIQQVVRGDSAAYFCASSPRTGNEKLFFGSGTQLSVL.

The CDR3 loop is CASSLYGENSNQPQHF. The CDR3 DNA reads TGTGCCAGCAGTTTATATGGGGAGAATAGCAATCAGCCCCAGCATTTT. V is TRBV27 and J is TRBJ1-5; no reliable D call. This CDR3 is built from 16 residues. In germline, CDR1 is MNHEY, CDR2 SMNVEV (reference sequence). V lost 1 base, J lost 0 bases, and 10 bases lay in between.

J is TRBJ2-5 and V is TRBV2; maybe TRBD1 (6 bases). This CDR3 contains 15 residues. Trimming removed 6 bases from V and 1 base from J, with 15 bases in between. The germline gives CDR1 SNHLY, CDR2 FYNNEI. The CDR3 sequence: CASSAPTGFQETQYF. The CDR3 bases are TGTGCCAGCAGCGCCCCTACAGGGTTCCAAGAGACCCAGTACTTC.

This clone was seen just once. CDR3 nucleotides: TGCGCCAGCAGTGAGTTCGGCAGGGGGCTAGAGGGCTACACCTTC. This encodes CASSEFGRGLEGYTF. The chain uses TRBV10-2 and TRBJ1-2; 8 positions agree with TRBD1. The CDR3 contains 15 residues. From germline, CDR1 is WSHSY and CDR2 SAAADI. V lost 1 base, J lost 8 bases, and 9 bases stayed unmatched.

This clone came up once. V usage is TRBV28 and J usage is TRBJ2-7; 9 nucleotides match TRBD2. CDR1 and CDR2 from the germline V gene are MDHEN and SYDVKM. Germline trimming cut 5 bases from V and 3 bases from J; bases unmatched to any gene: 14. The CDR3 covers 17 residues. CDR3 in DNA: TGTGCCAGCAGTCCACTCCGCGGGGGGGACAGAGTCTACGAGCAGTACTTC. Its translation is CASSPLRGGDRVYEQYF.

This chain connects TRBV14 to TRBJ1-2, with 7 bases identical to TRBD1. In germline, CDR1 is SGHDN, CDR2 FVKESK. V gave up 4 bases and J gave up 4 bases; unmatched junction bases: 9. This CDR3 has 15 residues. The CDR3 reads CASSPIQGTLYGYTF. CDR3 DNA: TGTGCCAGCAGCCCAATACAGGGGACTCTCTATGGCTACACCTTC. The variable domain in full, completed from reference TRBV14 and TRBJ1-2, reads EAGVTQFPSHSVIEKGQTVTLRCDPISGHDNLYWYRRVMGKEIKFLLHFVKESKQDESGMPNNRFLAERTGGTYSTLKVQPAELEDSGVYFCASSPIQGTLYGYTFGSGTRLTVV.